This T cell receptor beta chain was found in a study of shared clonotypes between healthy human individuals. Study context: Each donor's CD4 naive and CD4 memory cells filled three plates apiece, CD8 naive two, and CD8 memory one. General study points: In contrast to clonotypes shared by all four donors, non-shared clonotypes had lower generation probabilities. Rarefaction demonstrated incomplete sorted-subset sequencing despite large depth. In a handful of donors, around 5% of naive CD4 clonotypes appeared in common.

In regard to this clone: Its target is unknown.

V gave up 7 bases and J gave up 7 bases, with 16 bases separating them. This CDR3 is built from 14 residues. The germline V gene encodes CDR1 SGHTA and CDR2 FQGNSA. Some clones are missing from TCRdb's copy, which holds only in-frame ones; the method was immunoSEQ multiplex PCR. This sample has roughly 1,100,000 clones, with about 77% found just once. The clonotype originates from a man aged 18 to 29 in good health. This chain connects TRBV7-2 to TRBJ2-2, with a weak D call TRBD2 (6 bases). Material for sequencing was memory CD4+ T cells sorted from blood. As for subset: CD45RA-negative fraction. The CDR3 bases are TGTGCCAGCACCCCGAGGAGGGATGTCGGGGAGCTGTTTTTT. Its protein product is CASTPRRDVGELFF. Combining the CDR3 with reference TRBV7-2 and TRBJ2-2 gives the whole variable domain GAGVSQSPSNKVTEKGKDVELRCDPISGHTALYWYRQSLGQGLEFLIYFQGNSAPDKSGLPSDRFSAERTGGSVSTLTIQRTQQEDSAVYLCASTPRRDVGELFFGEGSRLTVL.